This entry features one TCR beta chain sequence. This CDR3 spans 15 amino acids. Trimming took off 0 bases at V and 4 bases at J, with 13 bases between the two ends. The germline V gene encodes CDR1 SGHRS and CDR2 YFSETQ. Repertoires were generated with immunoSEQ multiplex PCR, while TCRdb's copy carries only in-frame clones and drops some. The table shows around 83,000 clones, with around 81% occurring only once. The sample originates from a study of T cells in localized non-small cell lung cancer. The origin of this receptor is a man between 35 and 75 years old with stage II squamous cell lung carcinoma. The chain couples TRBV5-1 to TRBJ2-5; TRBD1 is a possible D gene (5 bases). The sequenced sample was PBMCs, obtained before any cancer treatment. The CDR3, as DNA: TGCGCCAGCAGCTTGGAAGGTAGGGGTGGAGAGACCCAGTACTTC. Its translation: CASSLEGRGGETQYF. The variable domain in full, completed from reference TRBV5-1 and TRBJ2-5, reads KAGVTQTPRYLIKTRGQQVTLSCSPISGHRSVSWYQQTPGQGLQFLFEYFSETQRNKGNFPGRFSGRQFSNSRSEMNVSTLELGDSALYLCASSLEGRGGETQYFGPGTRLLVL.